Listed below are T cell receptor beta chains from one sample, sequenced in a study of cytomegalovirus exposure and HLA in healthy donors. Generated by immunoSEQ multiplex PCR, the TCRdb table keeps only in-frame clones and is missing some. Of a few hundred thousand clones detected, roughly 84% appear once; the ten largest clones hold 11% to 15%. Sequenced material: PBMCs. These receptors were collected from a woman aged 30 to 39 in good health and CMV-seropositive. CDR3s include the opening cysteine and the closing phenylalanine or tryptophan. Fields, in order: J gene, clone size, D gene, V gene, CDR3 protein, CDR3 DNA. D genes are given only for firm matches. Not all rows give a size; the values are once, few, many and, for expanded clones, a class.

J: TRBJ2-3; size: NA; D: NA; V: TRBV5-5; CDR3: CASSPILDTQYF; DNA: TGTGCCAGCAGCCCTATCTTAGATACGCAGTATTTT
J: TRBJ1-1; size: NA; D: NA; V: TRBV9; CDR3: CASSKGGGDNTEAFF; DNA: TGTGCCAGCAGCAAGGGCGGAGGGGATAACACTGAAGCTTTCTTT
J: TRBJ1-2; size: NA; D: TRBD1; V: TRBV11-2; CDR3: CASSLEYTGDNYGYTF; DNA: TGTGCCAGCAGCTTAGAGTATACAGGGGATAACTATGGCTACACCTTC
J: TRBJ1-2; size: NA; D: NA; V: TRBV5-6; CDR3: CASSLSGGVASYGYTF; DNA: TGTGCCAGCAGCTTGTCCGGGGGCGTAGCAAGCTATGGCTACACCTTC
J: TRBJ2-7; size: NA; D: TRBD1; V: TRBV28; CDR3: CASRGQGVHEQYF; DNA: TGTGCCAGCAGGGGTCAGGGGGTCCACGAGCAGTACTTC
J: TRBJ2-7; size: NA; D: NA; V: TRBV7-9; CDR3: CASSSPPVGYVYEQYF; DNA: TGTGCCAGCAGCTCGCCCCCGGTGGGTTATGTCTACGAGCAGTACTTC
J: TRBJ1-5; size: NA; D: NA; V: TRBV7-3; CDR3: CASSLTYLEPQHF; DNA: TGTGCCAGCAGCTTAACCTATCTGGAGCCCCAGCATTTT
J: TRBJ1-2; size: NA; D: NA; V: TRBV11-2; CDR3: CASSQGRGARGYTF; DNA: TGTGCCAGCAGCCAGGGTCGTGGGGCACGTGGCTACACCTTC
J: TRBJ2-1; size: NA; D: TRBD1; V: TRBV29-1; CDR3: CNGQGSYNEQFF; DNA: TGCAACGGACAGGGCTCCTACAATGAGCAGTTCTTC
J: TRBJ1-3; size: NA; D: NA; V: TRBV6-5; CDR3: CASKGETNTIYF; DNA: TGTGCCAGCAAGGGCGAGACTAACACCATATATTTT
J: TRBJ1-5; size: once; D: NA; V: TRBV2; CDR3: CASRGDRDHQPQHF; DNA: TGTGCCAGCAGAGGGGACCGCGACCATCAGCCCCAGCATTTT
J: TRBJ1-1; size: NA; D: NA; V: TRBV27; CDR3: CASSFSVGGGNTEAFF; DNA: TGTGCCAGCAGTTTCTCCGTTGGAGGGGGAAACACTGAAGCTTTCTTT
J: TRBJ2-3; size: once; D: TRBD2; V: TRBV9; CDR3: CASSGPSGGGTDTQYF; DNA: TGTGCCAGCAGCGGACCTAGCGGGGGGGGCACAGATACGCAGTATTTT
J: TRBJ1-5; size: NA; D: NA; V: TRBV6-4; CDR3: CASSEADNQPQHF; DNA: TGTGCCAGCAGTGAGGCGGACAATCAGCCCCAGCATTTT
J: TRBJ1-1; size: NA; D: NA; V: TRBV10-3; CDR3: CAVGALNTEAFF; DNA: TGTGCCGTCGGAGCCTTGAACACTGAAGCTTTCTTT
J: TRBJ1-2; size: NA; D: NA; V: TRBV4-3; CDR3: CASSQDIRTDQGNYGYTF; DNA: TGCGCCAGCAGCCAGGATATCAGGACAGACCAGGGCAACTATGGCTACACCTTC
J: TRBJ2-3; size: NA; D: NA; V: TRBV4-2; CDR3: CASSQDGGGGTTTDTQYF; DNA: TGTGCCAGCAGCCAAGACGGGGGCGGCGGGACTACCACAGATACGCAGTATTTT
J: TRBJ1-2; size: NA; D: TRBD1; V: TRBV11-1; CDR3: CASSQLTGGAGGYTF; DNA: TGTGCCAGCAGCCAACTAACAGGGGGCGCAGGTGGCTACACCTTC
J: TRBJ2-7; size: NA; D: TRBD1; V: TRBV25-1; CDR3: CASSGRDRTYEQYF; DNA: TGTGCCAGCAGTGGGAGGGACAGGACCTACGAGCAGTACTTC
J: TRBJ2-1; size: NA; D: NA; V: TRBV29-1; CDR3: CSVEEANEQFF; DNA: TGCAGCGTTGAAGAAGCAAATGAGCAGTTCTTC
J: TRBJ1-2; size: once; D: NA; V: TRBV2; CDR3: CASSDNHRAGGYTF; DNA: TGTGCCAGCAGTGACAACCACAGGGCGGGGGGCTACACCTTC
J: TRBJ1-2; size: NA; D: NA; V: TRBV6-5; CDR3: CASSYSRGANYGYTF; DNA: TGTGCCAGCAGTTACTCCAGGGGCGCTAACTATGGCTACACCTTC
J: TRBJ2-7; size: NA; D: TRBD2; V: TRBV6-5; CDR3: CASSPTSGKYEQYF; DNA: TGTGCCAGCAGTCCTACTAGCGGGAAGTACGAGCAGTACTTC
J: TRBJ1-1; size: NA; D: TRBD1; V: TRBV5-6; CDR3: CASSLGTGSMNTEAFF; DNA: TGTGCCAGCAGCTTAGGGACAGGCTCCATGAACACTGAAGCTTTCTTT
J: TRBJ2-7; size: NA; D: NA; V: TRBV27; CDR3: CASSSHFAMGPDYEQYF; DNA: TGTGCCAGCAGTTCTCACTTTGCCATGGGACCGGATTACGAGCAGTACTTC
J: TRBJ2-3; size: once; D: NA; V: TRBV5-6; CDR3: CASSLARREAGIWGDTQYF; DNA: TGTGCCAGCAGCTTGGCAAGGAGGGAGGCCGGGATTTGGGGAGATACGCAGTATTTT
J: TRBJ1-2; size: NA; D: TRBD1; V: TRBV30; CDR3: CAWSRGTGGNYGYTF; DNA: TGTGCCTGGAGTCGAGGGACAGGCGGGAACTATGGCTACACCTTC
J: TRBJ2-1; size: NA; D: TRBD2; V: TRBV29-1; CDR3: CSVEDPTSTGGLYNEQFF; DNA: TGCAGCGTTGAAGATCCCACGAGCACGGGAGGGCTCTACAATGAGCAGTTCTTC
J: TRBJ1-5; size: NA; D: NA; V: TRBV7-8; CDR3: CASSDEFWGVDQPQHF; DNA: TGTGCCAGCAGCGACGAATTTTGGGGGGTTGATCAGCCCCAGCATTTT
J: TRBJ1-1; size: NA; D: NA; V: TRBV7-6; CDR3: CASSLGSGEAFF; DNA: TGTGCCAGCAGCTTAGGATCTGGCGAAGCTTTCTTT
J: TRBJ1-1; size: NA; D: TRBD1; V: TRBV5-1; CDR3: CASSVGTGGNTEAFF; DNA: TGCGCCAGCAGCGTCGGGACAGGAGGGAACACTGAAGCTTTCTTT
J: TRBJ1-1; size: NA; D: TRBD1; V: TRBV29-1; CDR3: CSVRETGGGEAFF; DNA: TGCAGCGTCCGCGAGACAGGGGGCGGTGAAGCTTTCTTT
J: TRBJ2-1; size: NA; D: TRBD2; V: TRBV27; CDR3: CASSSSGGYNEQFF; DNA: TGTGCCAGCAGTTCTAGCGGGGGTTACAATGAGCAGTTCTTC
J: TRBJ1-1; size: NA; D: NA; V: TRBV7-9; CDR3: CASSLTSAEAFF; DNA: TGTGCCAGCAGCTTAACGTCCGCTGAAGCTTTCTTT
J: TRBJ2-1; size: NA; D: NA; V: TRBV6-5; CDR3: CASSYNGAVDNEQFF; DNA: TGTGCCAGCAGTTACAATGGGGCAGTTGATAATGAGCAGTTCTTC
J: TRBJ2-2; size: NA; D: TRBD2; V: TRBV27; CDR3: CATQQASGSNTGELFF; DNA: TGTGCCACCCAACAGGCTAGCGGGAGTAACACCGGGGAGCTGTTTTTT
J: TRBJ1-2; size: NA; D: TRBD1; V: TRBV29-1; CDR3: CSVYSGQGYGYTF; DNA: TGCAGCGTCTACTCGGGACAGGGGTATGGCTACACCTTC
J: TRBJ1-1; size: NA; D: NA; V: TRBV7-2; CDR3: CASGEGGSTEAFF; DNA: TGTGCCAGCGGCGAGGGGGGCAGCACTGAAGCTTTCTTT
J: TRBJ2-4; size: NA; D: TRBD1; V: TRBV27; CDR3: CASSSRTGKNIQYF; DNA: TGTGCCAGCAGTTCCCGGACAGGGAAAAACATTCAGTACTTC
J: TRBJ2-7; size: NA; D: NA; V: TRBV30; CDR3: CAWSSGRTEQYF; DNA: TGTGCCTGGAGTTCAGGACGGACCGAGCAGTACTTC
J: TRBJ2-7; size: NA; D: TRBD1; V: TRBV10-3; CDR3: CASSSLDRAREQYF; DNA: TGTGCCTCTTCTTCTCTGGACAGGGCCCGGGAGCAGTACTTC